Each of the 13 T cell receptor beta chains below was sequenced from the same sample in a study of control samples from healthy donors and cancer patients. The data were produced by immunoSEQ multiplex PCR, yet TCRdb's version contains in-frame clones alone and is incomplete. The table includes 120,000 to 150,000 clones, about nine tenths detected once. The sequenced material came from blood. The receptor set was obtained from a man younger than 40 in good health.

This chain uses TRBV3-1 (or the pseudogene TRBV3-2) with TRBJ2-7; perhaps TRBD2 as D (6 bases). CDR3 size: 12 residues. V lost 4 bases and J lost 7, with 11 bases in between. The V gene's germline CDR1 is LGHDT and CDR2 YNNKEL (reference sequence). The CDR3 reads CASSRGGLEQYF. DNA of the CDR3: TGTGCCAGCAGCCGAGGAGGGCTGGAGCAGTACTTC.

The chain uses TRBV4-1 and TRBJ2-6; TRBD1 agrees at 7 bases. V dropped 1 base and J dropped 3; count of bases not matched to a gene: 9. The CDR3 covers 18 residues. The germline gives CDR1 MGHRA, CDR2 YSYEKL. The CDR3 here is CASSQVTGPGGGANVLTF. The DNA for the CDR3 is TGCGCCAGCAGCCAAGTGACAGGGCCTGGTGGTGGGGCCAACGTCCTGACTTTC.

This chain links TRBV5-5 with TRBJ1-5, with D unresolved. The V gene lost 2 bases and the J gene lost 4 bases, with 10 bases spanning the gap. Germline CDR1 and CDR2: SGHKS and YYEKEE (reference sequence). This CDR3 comprises 14 residues. CDR3 protein: CASSFPGGNQPQHF. The DNA of the CDR3 is TGTGCCAGCAGCTTCCCAGGCGGGAATCAGCCCCAGCATTTT.

CDR3: CASSTIADTQYF. DNA for the CDR3: TGTGCCAGTAGTACAATTGCGGATACGCAGTATTTT. V and J are TRBV19 and TRBJ2-3; no firm D call. This CDR3 spans 12 amino acids. In germline, CDR1 is LNHDA, CDR2 SQIVND (reference sequence). The V gene lost 4 bases and the J gene lost 6 bases, with 8 bases spanning the gap.

The chain uses TRBV7-9 and TRBJ1-5; D is unresolved. CDR1 is SEHNR and CDR2 is FQNEAQ in the germline V gene (reference sequence). The CDR3 covers 14 residues. Deletions cut 5 bases from V and 0 bases from J, with 8 bases between. In DNA form, the CDR3 reads TGTGCCAGCAGCCTTGCCTATAGCAATCAGCCCCAGCATTTT. Translated: CASSLAYSNQPQHF.

This chain uses TRBV7-2 with TRBJ2-7; 7 bases are a match to TRBD2. The CDR3 is 16 amino acids. The J segment lost 1 base and the V segment lost 1 base, leaving 7 bases of the junction unmatched. Germline values: CDR1 SGHTA, CDR2 FQGNSA. Here the CDR3 reads CASSLVGTKISYEQYF. The CDR3 nucleotides are TGTGCCAGCAGCTTAGTTGGGACTAAAATTTCCTACGAGCAGTACTTC.

This chain uses TRBV5-6 with TRBJ2-7; D possibly uses TRBD1 or TRBD2 (5 bases each). The germline V and J ends were trimmed by 9 bases and 0 bases, with 13 bases remaining between them. CDR3 length equals 13 residues. The germline V gene encodes CDR1 SGHDT and CDR2 YYEEEE. The CDR3: CATSGRFSYEQYF. CDR3 sequence (DNA): TGTGCCACCTCGGGGCGGTTCTCCTACGAGCAGTACTTC.

The V call is TRBV6-2 or TRBV6-3, the J call TRBJ1-1; D not certain. Germline V CDR1 and CDR2: MNHEY, SVGEGT. With 2 bases removed from V and 6 bases from J, the gap between germline ends came to 10 bases. The CDR3 loop spans 13 amino acids. The CDR3, as DNA: TGTGCCAGCAGTTACCCCACGGACCCTGAAGCTTTCTTT. This codes for CASSYPTDPEAFF.

This clone was picked up a small number of times. The V gene is TRBV6-2 or TRBV6-3, the J gene TRBJ1-5; D call uncertain. The V gene lost 6 bases and the J gene lost 3 bases, with 12 bases spanning the gap. Per the germline V gene, CDR1 is MNHEY and CDR2 is SVGEGT. This CDR3 contains 14 residues. CDR3 sequence: CASSPFNVNQPQHF. For the CDR3, the DNA is TGTGCCAGCAGCCCCTTTAATGTCAATCAGCCCCAGCATTTT.

J is TRBJ2-7 and V is TRBV2, with D uncertain. The V end lost 2 bases, the J end lost 2 bases, and 13 bases lay between the germline ends. The CDR3 has 15 residues. Germline CDR1 and CDR2: SNHLY and FYNNEI. CDR3 DNA: TGTGCCAGCAGTGAAACGTTAGGTCTCACCTACGAGCAGTACTTC. It yields the protein CASSETLGLTYEQYF.

This rearrangement joins TRBV11-3 to TRBJ1-3; D might be TRBD1 (5 bases). CDR1 is SGHNT, CDR2 YENEEA, per germline. This CDR3 region has 15 residues. V was clipped by 7 bases and J by 0 bases, with 13 bases between them. Written as DNA, the CDR3 is TGTGCCAGCAACGAGGGGATAAGCTCTGGAAACACCATATATTTT. The encoded protein is CASNEGISSGNTIYF.

This clone appeared once. The chain employs TRBV5-8 and TRBJ1-6; D unclear. This CDR3 has 14 amino acids. V shed 0 bases and J shed 7 bases, with 8 bases lying between them. Germline V gene data show CDR1 as SGHTS and CDR2 as YDEGEE. The CDR3 sequence is CASSLGGSNSPLHF. The DNA for the CDR3 is TGTGCCAGCAGCTTGGGAGGGTCAAATTCACCCCTCCACTTT.

This clone came up once. V and J are TRBV5-1 and TRBJ2-1; weak D call: TRBD1 (5 bases). V was shortened by 0 bases and J by 8 bases, with 15 bases between the two germline ends. The CDR3 is 15 residues long. From germline, CDR1 is SGHRS and CDR2 YFSETQ. This CDR3 reads CASSLAPQGGDEQFF. CDR3 DNA sequence: TGCGCCAGCAGCTTGGCCCCGCAGGGCGGCGATGAGCAGTTCTTC.